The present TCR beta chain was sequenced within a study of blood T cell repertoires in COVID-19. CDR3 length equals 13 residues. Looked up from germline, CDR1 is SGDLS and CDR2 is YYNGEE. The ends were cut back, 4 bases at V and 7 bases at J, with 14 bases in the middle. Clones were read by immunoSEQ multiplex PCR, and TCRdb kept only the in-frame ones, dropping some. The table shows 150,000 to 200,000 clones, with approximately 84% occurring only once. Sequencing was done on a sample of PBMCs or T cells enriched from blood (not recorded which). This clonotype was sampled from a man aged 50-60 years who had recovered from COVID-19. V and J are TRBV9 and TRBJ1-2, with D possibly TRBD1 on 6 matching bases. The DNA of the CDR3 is TGTGCCAGCAGCCCCGGGGGGGCGTCTGGCTACACCTTC. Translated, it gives CASSPGGASGYTF.